The rows below give T cell receptor beta chains drawn from one sample of a study of neurological immune-mediated disorders. TCRdb analysed the 5' RACE reads with MiXCR anew, one entry per CDR3 protein. In the table there are 35,000 to 45,000 distinct CDR3 sequences, approximately 10% of which are singletons. Sequencing was done on a sample of CD4+ T cells from blood. The receptors originated from a young woman with HTLV-1-associated myelopathy (HAM/TSP). The CDR3 runs from the conserved cysteine through the conserved F or W.

J gene | V gene | CDR3 protein
TRBJ2-3 | TRBV12-3/TRBV12-4 | CASSFAGGSEWDTQYF
TRBJ1-5 | TRBV7-8 | CASSSSGDRNQPQHF
- | TRBV5-1 | CASSSPRDRFSYNEQYF
TRBJ2-1 | TRBV12-5 | CASGSGLAGHNEQFF
TRBJ1-1 | TRBV5-1 | CASSLAGGPEAFF
TRBJ1-1 | TRBV20-1 | CSATSWTGTEAFF
TRBJ1-2 | TRBV3-1 | CASSQSGTENNYGYTF
TRBJ2-2 | TRBV30 | CAWSVKLRNGELFF
TRBJ2-1 | TRBV10-3 | CATQIATGANEQFF
TRBJ2-3 | TRBV19 | CASRALLAGEGDTQYF
TRBJ2-1 | TRBV20-1 | CSARDVVGYNEQFF
TRBJ2-1 | TRBV5-1 | CASSLGGVEVNEQFF
TRBJ1-2 | TRBV5-1 | CASSKEGTVNYGYTF
TRBJ1-1 | TRBV5-6 | CASSFLGGRETEAFF
TRBJ1-1 | TRBV12-3/TRBV12-4 | CASSPTGGHTEAFF
TRBJ1-1 | TRBV12-3/TRBV12-4 | CASSFSGWTEAFF
TRBJ1-3 | TRBV7-2 | CASSLRGNTIYF
TRBJ1-4 | TRBV5-1 | CASSLALGENEKLFF
TRBJ2-2 | TRBV9 | CASSVAPSGGTGELFF
TRBJ1-2 | TRBV20-1 | CSARVVDGHTF
TRBJ1-1 | TRBV6-1 | CASSENRQGRAFF
TRBJ1-6 | TRBV5-1 | CASSPDRGLGTLHF
TRBJ2-1 | TRBV5-6 | CASSFYKGYNEQFF
TRBJ2-7 | TRBV20-1 | CSSTGEYEQYF
TRBJ2-7 | TRBV5-1 | CASSFIGDANEQYF
TRBJ2-7 | TRBV20-1 | CSASFPGQGSYEQYF
TRBJ2-7 | TRBV7-9 | CASSRMGGAYEQYF
TRBJ1-1 | TRBV20-1 | CSARGGATEAFF
TRBJ1-1 | TRBV5-1 | CASSLFGTNTEAFF
TRBJ1-2 | TRBV20-1 | CSAAKGYTF
TRBJ1-1 | TRBV20-1 | CSAREAGGGFTEAFF
TRBJ1-2 | TRBV5-1 | CASSLGQDSGYTF
TRBJ1-1 | TRBV5-1 | CASSYGTPQDTEAFF
TRBJ1-2 | TRBV4-1 | CASSQVRTDNYGYTF
TRBJ1-1 | TRBV6-1 | CASSREGNTEAFF
TRBJ2-1 | TRBV5-1 | CTNSLSGGASGEQFF
TRBJ1-5 | TRBV20-1 | CSARAGFTDSNQPQHF
TRBJ2-1 | TRBV20-1 | CSARDGRRGRYNEQFF
TRBJ1-5 | TRBV12-3/TRBV12-4 | CASLGQGVNQPQHF
TRBJ1-1 | TRBV27 | CASSLVSGAPEAFF
TRBJ1-1 | TRBV5-1 | CASSFGGSESEAFF
TRBJ2-7 | TRBV20-1 | CSAKDSAYEQYF
TRBJ1-2 | TRBV10-3 | CAISEFKQGSGYGYTF
TRBJ2-5 | TRBV6-5 | CASSPSSGGATRRETQYF
TRBJ2-1 | TRBV15 | CATSRDTHNEQFF
TRBJ2-3 | TRBV7-6 | CASSALWTDTQYF
TRBJ2-3 | TRBV27 | CASTPGLGTDTQYF
TRBJ2-1 | TRBV20-1 | CSANPAGTGANEQFF
TRBJ2-4 | TRBV20-1 | CSASPRSKSKNIQYF
TRBJ2-3 | TRBV20-1 | CSARQGADTQYF
TRBJ1-1 | TRBV20-1 | CSAIGRATEAFF
TRBJ1-1 | TRBV20-1 | CSAADHSGFLNTEAFF
TRBJ1-5 | TRBV20-1 | CSAQNPTARHQPQHF
TRBJ1-2 | TRBV5-1 | CASSVNGQANLYGYTF
TRBJ2-1 | TRBV20-1 | CSASRPTGSYNEQFF
TRBJ1-6 | TRBV7-8 | CASSFSGTDDSPLHF